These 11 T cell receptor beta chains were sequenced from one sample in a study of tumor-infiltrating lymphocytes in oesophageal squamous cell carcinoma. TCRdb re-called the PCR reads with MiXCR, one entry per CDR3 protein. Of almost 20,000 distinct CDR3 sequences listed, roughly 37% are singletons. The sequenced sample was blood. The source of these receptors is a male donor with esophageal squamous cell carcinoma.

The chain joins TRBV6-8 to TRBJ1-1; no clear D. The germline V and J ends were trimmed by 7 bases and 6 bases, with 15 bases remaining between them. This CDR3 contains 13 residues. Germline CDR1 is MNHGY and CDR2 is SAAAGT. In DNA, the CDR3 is TGTGCCAGCATCGGTTCTCGGATTGCTGAAGCTTTCTTT. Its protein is CASIGSRIAEAFF.

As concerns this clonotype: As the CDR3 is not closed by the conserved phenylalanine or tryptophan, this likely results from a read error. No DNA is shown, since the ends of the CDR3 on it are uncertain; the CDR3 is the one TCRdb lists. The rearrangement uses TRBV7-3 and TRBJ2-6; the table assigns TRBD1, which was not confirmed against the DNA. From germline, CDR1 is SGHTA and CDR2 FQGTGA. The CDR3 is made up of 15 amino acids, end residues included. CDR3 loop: CASSSATGGTQYFGA.

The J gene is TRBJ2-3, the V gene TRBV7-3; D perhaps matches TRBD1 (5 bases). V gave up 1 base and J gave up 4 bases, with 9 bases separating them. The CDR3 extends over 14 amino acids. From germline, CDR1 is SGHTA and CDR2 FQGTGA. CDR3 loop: CASSLSRAADTQYF. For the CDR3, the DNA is TGTGCCAGCAGCTTAAGCAGGGCCGCAGATACGCAGTATTTT. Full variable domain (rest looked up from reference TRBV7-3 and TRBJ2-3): GAGVSQTPSNKVTEKGKYVELRCDPISGHTALYWYRQSLGQGPEFLIYFQGTGAADDSGLPNDRFFAVRPEGSVSTLKIQRTERGDSAVYLCASSLSRAADTQYFGPGTRLTVL.

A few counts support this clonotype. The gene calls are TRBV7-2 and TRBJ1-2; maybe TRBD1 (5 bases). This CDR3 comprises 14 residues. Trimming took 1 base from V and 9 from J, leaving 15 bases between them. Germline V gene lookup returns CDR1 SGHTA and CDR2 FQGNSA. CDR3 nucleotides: TGTGCCAGCAGCTTAGGGGGCGCGTCTCGGAGCTACACCTTC. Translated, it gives CASSLGGASRSYTF.

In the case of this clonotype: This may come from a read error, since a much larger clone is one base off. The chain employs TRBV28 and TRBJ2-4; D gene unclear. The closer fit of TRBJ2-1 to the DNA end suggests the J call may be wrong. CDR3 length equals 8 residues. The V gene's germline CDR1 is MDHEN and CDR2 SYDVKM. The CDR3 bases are TGCCCTTCCTACGAGCAGTTCTTC. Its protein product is CPSYEQFF.

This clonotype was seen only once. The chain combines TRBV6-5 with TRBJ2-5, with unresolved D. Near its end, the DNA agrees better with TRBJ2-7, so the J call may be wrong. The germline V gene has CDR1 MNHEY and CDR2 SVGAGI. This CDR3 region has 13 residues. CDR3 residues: CASSYSISNEQYF. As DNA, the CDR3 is TGTGCCAGCAGTTACTCGATAAGCAACGAGCAGTACTTC.

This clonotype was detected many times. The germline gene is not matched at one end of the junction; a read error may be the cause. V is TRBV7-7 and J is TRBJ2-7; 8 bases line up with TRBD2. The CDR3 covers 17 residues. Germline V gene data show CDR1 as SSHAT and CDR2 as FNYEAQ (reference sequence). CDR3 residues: CASSERTGTRGVYEQYF. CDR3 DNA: TGTGCTAGCAGCGAAAGAACCGGGACTAGGGGTGTCTACGAGCAGTACTTC.

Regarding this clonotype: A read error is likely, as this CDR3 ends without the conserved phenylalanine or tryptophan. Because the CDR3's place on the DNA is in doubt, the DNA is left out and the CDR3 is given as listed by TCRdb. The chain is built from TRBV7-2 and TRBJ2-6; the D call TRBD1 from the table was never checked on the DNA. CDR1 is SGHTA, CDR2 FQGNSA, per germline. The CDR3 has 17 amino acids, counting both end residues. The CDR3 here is CASSPDSTNYNEQFFGA.

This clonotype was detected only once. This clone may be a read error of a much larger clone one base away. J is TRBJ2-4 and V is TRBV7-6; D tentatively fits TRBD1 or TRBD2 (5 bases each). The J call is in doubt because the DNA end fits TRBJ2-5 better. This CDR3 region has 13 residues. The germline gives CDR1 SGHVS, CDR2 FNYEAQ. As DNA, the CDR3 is TGTGCCAGCAGCCACCGGGACGAAGAGACCCAGTACTTC. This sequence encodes CASSHRDEETQYF.

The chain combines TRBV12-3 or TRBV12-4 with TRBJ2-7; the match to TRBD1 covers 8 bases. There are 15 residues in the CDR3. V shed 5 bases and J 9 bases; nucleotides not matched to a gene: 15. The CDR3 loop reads CASSPSGTGDYGQYF. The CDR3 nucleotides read TGTGCCAGCAGTCCCTCCGGGACAGGTGATTATGGGCAGTACTTC.

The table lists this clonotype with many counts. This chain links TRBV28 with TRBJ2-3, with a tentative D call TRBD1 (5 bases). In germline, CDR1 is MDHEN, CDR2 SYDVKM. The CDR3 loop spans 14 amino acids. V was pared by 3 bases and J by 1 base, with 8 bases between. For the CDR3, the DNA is TGTGCCAGCAGTTTTCTACAGGGCACAGATACGCAGTATTTT. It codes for CASSFLQGTDTQYF.